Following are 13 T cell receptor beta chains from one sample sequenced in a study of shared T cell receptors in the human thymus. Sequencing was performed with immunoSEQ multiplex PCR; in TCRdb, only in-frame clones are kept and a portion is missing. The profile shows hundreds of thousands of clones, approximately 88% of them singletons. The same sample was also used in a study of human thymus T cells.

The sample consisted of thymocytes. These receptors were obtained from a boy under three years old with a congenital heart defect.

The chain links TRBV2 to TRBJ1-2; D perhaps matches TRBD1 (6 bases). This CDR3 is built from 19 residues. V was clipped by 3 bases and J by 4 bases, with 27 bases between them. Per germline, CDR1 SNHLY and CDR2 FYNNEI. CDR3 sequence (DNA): TGTGCCAGCAGTGACTCGGCAGGGGCCCTCTTAGGATACACCTATGGCTACACCTTC. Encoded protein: CASSDSAGALLGYTYGYTF.

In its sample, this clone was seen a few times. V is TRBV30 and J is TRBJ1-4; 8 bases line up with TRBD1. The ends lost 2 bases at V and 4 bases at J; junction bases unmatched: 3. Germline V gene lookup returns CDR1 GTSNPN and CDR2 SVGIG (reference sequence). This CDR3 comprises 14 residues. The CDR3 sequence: CAWSRGQGNEKLFF. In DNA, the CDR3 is TGTGCCTGGAGTCGAGGACAGGGTAATGAAAAACTGTTTTTT.

The chain's CDR3 is CASSYLRAGDNEQFF. The CDR3 nucleotides are TGTGCCAGCAGTTACCTTAGAGCGGGAGATAATGAGCAGTTCTTC. The chain employs TRBV27 and TRBJ2-1, with 8 bases lining up with TRBD2. V trimming: 4 bases; J trimming: 7 bases; junction bases outside the gene matches: 9. CDR3 size: 15 residues. Germline V CDR1 and CDR2: MNHEY, SMNVEV (reference sequence).

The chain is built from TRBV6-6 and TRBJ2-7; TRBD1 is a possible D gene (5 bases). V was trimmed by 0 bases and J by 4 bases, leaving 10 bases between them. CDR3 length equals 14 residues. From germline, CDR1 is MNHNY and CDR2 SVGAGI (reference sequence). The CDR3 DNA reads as TGTGCCAGCAGTTACTCGGCAGGGCGTTACGAGCAGTACTTC. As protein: CASSYSAGRYEQYF.

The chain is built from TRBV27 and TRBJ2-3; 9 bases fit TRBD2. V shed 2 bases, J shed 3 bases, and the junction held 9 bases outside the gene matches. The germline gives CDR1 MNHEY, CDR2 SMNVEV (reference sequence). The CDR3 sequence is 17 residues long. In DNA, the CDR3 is TGTGCCAGCAGTTTACCGCATAGCGGGAGCGGTACAGATACGCAGTATTTT. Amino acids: CASSLPHSGSGTDTQYF.

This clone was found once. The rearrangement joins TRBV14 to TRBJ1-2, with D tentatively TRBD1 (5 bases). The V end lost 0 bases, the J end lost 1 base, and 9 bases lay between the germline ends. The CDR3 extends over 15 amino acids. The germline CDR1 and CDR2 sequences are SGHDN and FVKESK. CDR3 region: CASSQDGRDNYGYTF. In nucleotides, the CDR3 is TGTGCCAGCAGCCAAGATGGCAGGGATAACTATGGCTACACCTTC.

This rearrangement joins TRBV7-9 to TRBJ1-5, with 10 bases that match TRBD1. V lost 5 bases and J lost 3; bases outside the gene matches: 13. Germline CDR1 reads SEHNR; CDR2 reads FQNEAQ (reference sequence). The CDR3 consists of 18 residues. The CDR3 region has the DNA TGTGCCAGCAGCCTCAGCCGGACAGGGGGGGATGACAATCAGCCCCAGCATTTT. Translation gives CASSLSRTGGDDNQPQHF.

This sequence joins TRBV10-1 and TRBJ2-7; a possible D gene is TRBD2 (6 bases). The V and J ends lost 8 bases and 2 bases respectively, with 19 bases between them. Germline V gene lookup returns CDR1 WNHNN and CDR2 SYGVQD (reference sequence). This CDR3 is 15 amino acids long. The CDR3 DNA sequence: TGCGCCAGCGGGTACGGGGGACGGGGTCCCTACGAGCAGTACTTC. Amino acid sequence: CASGYGGRGPYEQYF.

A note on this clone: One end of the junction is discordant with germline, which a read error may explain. CDR3: CASSHKGGEPLNF. CDR3 in DNA: TGTGCCAGCAGCCATAAAGGAGGGGAGCCCCTTAACTTC. The chain is built from TRBV14 and TRBJ2-5, with D possibly being TRBD2 (6 bases). This CDR3 comprises 13 residues. CDR1 and CDR2 from the germline V gene are SGHDN and FVKESK. The full variable domain, completed using reference TRBV14 and TRBJ2-5, is EAGVTQFPSHSVIEKGQTVTLRCDPISGHDNLYWYRRVMGKEIKFLLHFVKESKQDESGMPNNRFLAERTGGTYSTLKVQPAELEDSGVYFCASSHKGGEPLNFGPGTRLLVL.

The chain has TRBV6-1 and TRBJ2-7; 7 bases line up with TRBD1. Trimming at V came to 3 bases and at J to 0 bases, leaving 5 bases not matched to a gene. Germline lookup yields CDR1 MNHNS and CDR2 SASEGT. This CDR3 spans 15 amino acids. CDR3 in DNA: TGTGCCAGCAGTGAGCGCAGGGGGAGCTCCTACGAGCAGTACTTC. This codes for CASSERRGSSYEQYF.

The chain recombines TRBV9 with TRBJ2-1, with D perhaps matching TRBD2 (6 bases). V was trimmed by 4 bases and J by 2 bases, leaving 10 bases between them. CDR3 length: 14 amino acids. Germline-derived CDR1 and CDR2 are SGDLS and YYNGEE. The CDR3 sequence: CASSPRRAYNEQFF. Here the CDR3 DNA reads TGTGCCAGCAGCCCGAGGAGGGCCTACAATGAGCAGTTCTTC.

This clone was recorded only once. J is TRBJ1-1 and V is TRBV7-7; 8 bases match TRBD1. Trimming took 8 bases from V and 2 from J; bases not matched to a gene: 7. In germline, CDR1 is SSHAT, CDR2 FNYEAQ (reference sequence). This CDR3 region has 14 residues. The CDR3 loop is CASPGGAVNTEAFF. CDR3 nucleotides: TGTGCCAGCCCAGGGGGCGCCGTTAACACTGAAGCTTTCTTT.

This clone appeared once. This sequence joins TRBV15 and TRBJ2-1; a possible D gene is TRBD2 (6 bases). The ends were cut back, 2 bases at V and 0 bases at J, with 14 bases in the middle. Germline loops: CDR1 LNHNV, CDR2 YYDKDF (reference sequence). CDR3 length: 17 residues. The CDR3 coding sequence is TGTGCCACCAGCAGACTAAAGGACTACCTCTCCTACAATGAGCAGTTCTTC. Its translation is CATSRLKDYLSYNEQFF.